This T cell receptor (beta chain) is from a study of T cell repertoires in cytomegalovirus infection. Study findings and constraints: Frequencies of public TCR beta families were cumulated, and this identified carriers of CMV plus the relevant HLA.

TCRdb independently ran MiXCR on the reads; one entry per CDR3 protein. Of hundreds of thousands of distinct CDR3 sequences listed, 17% are singletons. This clonotype was seen only once. Its antigen is unknown. The CDR3 covers 13 residues. V shed 7 bases, J shed 3 bases, and the junction held 4 bases outside the gene matches. This chain links TRBV12-3 or TRBV12-4 with TRBJ2-5; 8 bases match TRBD2. Sample: PBMCs. The source is a human donor in good health (CMV status not recorded). Some clones in this sample may be carry-over from other donors' samples. The CDR3 DNA is TGTGCCAGCACTTTCGGGGGGGAAGAGACCCAGTACTTC. It translates to CASTFGGEETQYF.